These 20 T cell receptor beta chains share one sample of origin, sequenced in a study of PD-L1 blockade in urothelial cancer (dated by TCRdb to 2017 to 2019). Libraries were prepared through the immunoSEQ multiplex PCR assay. Drawn from immuneACCESS, this table holds only the in-frame rearrangements with V and J called that TCRdb kept. Clones are partly lost; checked studies trace under half to an unresolved V gene and leave the rest unexplained. The sample profile shows about 120,000 clones; roughly 89% of them were found once. The leading ten clones occupy under 2% of the sample. The sample's time point label, decoded: peripheral blood 6 weeks after treatment start. The sample here was PBMCs, taken around atezolizumab (anti-PD-L1) treatment. These receptors were taken from a man aged 55-75 years with urothelial cancer.

The rearrangement links TRBV30 to TRBJ2-7; weak D call: TRBD2 (6 bases). The germline gives CDR1 GTSNPN, CDR2 SVGIG (reference sequence). The V gene lost 1 base and the J gene lost 6 bases, with 10 bases spanning the gap. This CDR3 has 12 residues. The CDR3 sequence: CAWSGGTVEQYF. In DNA, the CDR3 is TGTGCCTGGAGTGGCGGGACGGTCGAGCAGTACTTC. Full variable domain (outside the CDR3, taken from reference TRBV30 and TRBJ2-7): SQTIHQWPATLVQPVGSPLSLECTVEGTSNPNLYWYRQAAGRGLQLLFYSVGIGQISSEVPQNLSASRPQDRQFILSSKKLLLSDSGFYLCAWSGGTVEQYFGPGTRLTVT.

This clone was seen just once. The chain recombines TRBV4-2 with TRBJ2-1, with 10 bases aligning to TRBD2. Germline trimming cut 8 bases from V and 5 bases from J; bases unmatched to any gene: 6. CDR3 length equals 14 residues. Looked up from germline, CDR1 is LGHNA and CDR2 is YNFKEQ. The CDR3 region has the DNA TGTGCCAGCTCGTGGACTAGCGGAAACAATGAGCAGTTCTTC. Amino acids: CASSWTSGNNEQFF.

The V and J genes are TRBV5-1 and TRBJ2-7; TRBD2 matches 12 bases. CDR3 length: 16 residues. Trimming removed 0 bases from V and 3 bases from J; junction bases left unmatched: 4. Per germline, CDR1 SGHRS and CDR2 YFSETQ. The CDR3 here is CASSLDPTSGSYEQYF. The CDR3 nucleotides read TGCGCCAGCAGCTTGGATCCGACTAGCGGGAGCTACGAGCAGTACTTC. Supplemented by reference TRBV5-1 and TRBJ2-7, the full variable domain reads KAGVTQTPRYLIKTRGQQVTLSCSPISGHRSVSWYQQTPGQGLQFLFEYFSETQRNKGNFPGRFSGRQFSNSRSEMNVSTLELGDSALYLCASSLDPTSGSYEQYFGPGTRLTVT.

The rearrangement uses TRBV9 and TRBJ1-2; D gene ambiguous. Looked up from germline, CDR1 is SGDLS and CDR2 is YYNGEE. The CDR3 consists of 13 residues. V was clipped by 0 bases and J by 3 bases, with 6 bases between them. CDR3 bases: TGTGCCAGCAGCGTAGGAGTCGACTATGGCTACACCTTC. Translation: CASSVGVDYGYTF.

This clone came up a few times. This specimen includes other DNA sequences encoding the same CDR3. The gene calls are TRBV5-1 and TRBJ2-3, with D possibly TRBD2 on 7 matching bases. Trimming took off 2 bases at V and 3 bases at J, with 10 bases between the two ends. The CDR3 runs to 14 residues. CDR1 and CDR2 from the germline V gene are SGHRS and YFSETQ. Here the CDR3 reads CASSFGGPTDTQYF. CDR3 nucleotide sequence: TGCGCCAGCAGCTTCGGGGGGCCTACAGATACGCAGTATTTT.

V and J are TRBV4-3 and TRBJ1-1, with 11 bases lining up with TRBD1. Germline-derived CDR1 and CDR2 are LGHNA and YSLEER. Losses at the gene ends were 3 bases for V and 3 bases for J; bases not matched to a gene: 0. The CDR3 contains 14 residues. The CDR3 here is CASSQGQGDTEAFF. DNA of the CDR3: TGCGCCAGCAGCCAGGGACAGGGGGACACTGAAGCTTTCTTT.

CDR3 residues: CASQPGNTEAFF. CDR3 nucleotides: TGCGCTTCCCAGCCGGGGAACACTGAAGCTTTCTTT. V is TRBV10-2 and J is TRBJ1-1, with D hard to call. Germline loops: CDR1 WSHSY, CDR2 SAAADI. The length of the CDR3 is 12 residues.

J is TRBJ2-1 and V is TRBV11-2, with 10 bases identical to TRBD2. The germline gives CDR1 SGHAT, CDR2 FQNNGV. The CDR3 extends over 15 amino acids. The V segment lost 5 bases and the J segment 8 bases; nucleotides outside the gene matches: 9. The CDR3 loop reads CASSDQAGGPYEQFF. The DNA of the CDR3 is TGTGCCAGCAGCGACCAAGCGGGAGGGCCGTATGAGCAGTTCTTC.

A single count supports this clone. The chain has TRBV5-4 and TRBJ2-3; 8 bases are shared with TRBD2. The length of the CDR3 is 15 residues. With 2 bases clipped from V and 2 bases from J, the junction kept 4 bases outside the gene matches. CDR1 and CDR2 (germline): SGHNT, YYREEE (reference sequence). The CDR3: CASSLAGAHTDTQYF. CDR3 DNA sequence: TGTGCCAGCAGCTTAGCGGGGGCCCACACAGATACGCAGTATTTT.

This sequence joins TRBV30 and TRBJ1-2; no firm D call. V shed 2 bases and J shed 8 bases, with 12 bases lying between them. The CDR3 is 12 residues long. In germline, CDR1 is GTSNPN, CDR2 SVGIG (reference sequence). The CDR3 loop reads CAWSQREGGYTF. The CDR3, as DNA: TGTGCCTGGAGTCAGAGAGAGGGAGGCTACACCTTC.

The rearrangement joins TRBV7-2 to TRBJ2-3, with a possible D match to TRBD2 (6 bases). Germline assignment: CDR1 SGHTA and CDR2 FQGNSA. This CDR3 has 16 residues. Trimming left V 0 bases short and J 1 base short, with 11 bases between. The CDR3 reads CASSLARGSGTDTQYF. The DNA for the CDR3 is TGTGCCAGCAGCTTAGCGCGGGGTAGCGGCACAGATACGCAGTATTTT.

The rearrangement uses TRBV5-6 and TRBJ1-1; 7 nucleotides line up with TRBD1. This CDR3 has 16 amino acids. Trimming removed 3 bases from V and 0 bases from J; junction bases left unmatched: 8. Germline V gives CDR1 SGHDT, CDR2 YYEEEE. The chain's CDR3 is CASSYLGDRVNTEAFF. CDR3 sequence (DNA): TGTGCCAGCAGCTACCTAGGGGACAGAGTGAACACTGAAGCTTTCTTT.

This clone has more than one count but fewer than ten. The rearrangement uses TRBV28 and TRBJ1-1, with 7 bases that match TRBD1. V was clipped by 5 bases and J by 7 bases; unmatched bases: 4. CDR3 length equals 12 residues. The V gene's germline CDR1 is MDHEN and CDR2 SYDVKM. CDR3 protein: CASSSNRGEAFF. DNA for the CDR3: TGTGCCAGCAGTAGTAACAGGGGTGAAGCTTTCTTT.

V is TRBV9 and J is TRBJ1-2; no clear D gene. The CDR3 contains 15 residues. V lost 1 base to trimming and J lost 0 bases, with 10 bases between them. The germline V gene has CDR1 SGDLS and CDR2 YYNGEE. The CDR3 DNA is TGTGCCAGCAGCGTAATCGGAGAGACTAACTATGGCTACACCTTC. Amino acids: CASSVIGETNYGYTF.

The chain is built from TRBV9 and TRBJ2-2; 7 bases align to TRBD2. The junction had 7 bases not matched to a gene; V was cut back by 0 bases and J by 2 bases. Germline V CDR1 and CDR2: SGDLS, YYNGEE. CDR3 length: 17 amino acids. CDR3 amino acids: CASSVVGSGVNTGELFF. The CDR3 DNA follows: TGTGCCAGCAGCGTAGTTGGCAGCGGGGTTAACACCGGGGAGCTGTTTTTT.

The CDR3 loop reads CASSSGGVNTEAFF. CDR3 bases: TGTGCCAGCAGTTCGGGAGGGGTGAACACTGAAGCTTTCTTT. This chain links TRBV27 with TRBJ1-1; tentative D call: TRBD1 (5 bases). Deletions cut 4 bases from V and 0 bases from J, with 9 bases between. Germline V gene sequence: CDR1 MNHEY, CDR2 SMNVEV (reference sequence). The CDR3 loop spans 14 amino acids.

The J gene is TRBJ1-1, the V gene TRBV4-2; unclear D gene. V was pared by 4 bases and J by 6 bases, with 12 bases between. Germline V gives CDR1 LGHNA, CDR2 YNFKEQ. This CDR3 is built from 13 residues. As DNA, the CDR3 is TGTGCCAGCAGCCTTCTAGACGAGGCTGAAGCTTTCTTT. Translated: CASSLLDEAEAFF.

Of note for this clone: Other DNA sequences in the sample encode the same CDR3. The gene calls are TRBV5-1 and TRBJ2-3; possibly TRBD1 for D (6 bases). V lost 0 bases, J lost 0 bases, and 11 bases lay in between. Germline CDR1 SGHRS, CDR2 YFSETQ. This CDR3 is built from 16 residues. CDR3 nucleotide sequence: TGCGCCAGCAGCTTGGTCAGGGGCTCTAGCACAGATACGCAGTATTTT. Amino acid sequence: CASSLVRGSSTDTQYF.

The genes are TRBV19 and TRBJ2-5; weak D call: TRBD2 (6 bases). The CDR3 totals 14 residues. Trimming shortened V by 7 bases and J by 5 bases, and 17 bases separated the two germline ends. CDR1 and CDR2 from the germline V gene are LNHDA and SQIVND (reference sequence). The CDR3 loop is CASTSGWGAETQYF. Written as DNA, the CDR3 is TGTGCCAGTACCAGCGGGTGGGGAGCGGAGACCCAGTACTTC.

V gene TRBV4-1 combines with J gene TRBJ2-7; D not resolved. The germline V gene has CDR1 MGHRA and CDR2 YSYEKL. V was shortened by 4 bases and J by 6 bases, with 16 bases between the two germline ends. The CDR3 contains 14 residues. CDR3 sequence: CASSLTRFTGEQYF. CDR3 nucleotide sequence: TGCGCCAGCAGCCTAACCCGATTTACCGGCGAGCAGTACTTC.